This entry describes one T cell receptor (beta chain). Its antigen is unidentified. Amplified regions were TCR beta CDR3 sequences from RNA transcripts. The HTBI primer set was used in a first-round RT-PCR of the TCR CDR3. TCRdb re-called the multiplex PCR reads through MiXCR, storing one row per CDR3 protein. The sample carries about 640,000 distinct CDR3 sequences, about a fifth recorded once. These data come from a study of T cells in Graves' hyperthyroidism and ophthalmopathy. Study-wide context: Sampling of peripheral blood happened at initial diagnosis, prior to any treatment. Overall study findings and caveats: Most expanded thyroid clonotypes above 0.001 also appeared in blood.

Germline values: CDR1 SGHAT, CDR2 FQNNGV. The length of the CDR3 is 17 residues. V lost 9 bases, J lost 1 base, and 16 bases stayed unmatched. PBMCs were collected from an approximately 9 ml volume of fresh peripheral blood. The J gene is TRBJ2-3, the V gene TRBV11-2; 7 bases are a match to TRBD2. The sample taken for sequencing was blood. The receptor comes from a man in his thirties or forties with Graves' ophthalmopathy. CDR3 bases: TGTGCCAGTCCCCTGGGCGGTGCGGGAGTTCGCACAGATACGCAGTATTTT. Its translation is CASPLGGAGVRTDTQYF.